This T cell receptor beta chain was recovered during a study of cytomegalovirus exposure and HLA in healthy donors. Amplification used 60 Vbeta primers and 13 Jbeta primers. Some clones are missing from TCRdb's copy, which holds only in-frame ones; the method was immunoSEQ multiplex PCR. The sample records about 130,000 clones, roughly 80% being singletons. CDR1 is SGHDT, CDR2 YYEEEE, per germline. The V and J ends lost 3 bases and 5 bases, in that order; junction bases with no gene match: 16. This CDR3 region has 17 residues. The V gene is TRBV5-6, the J gene TRBJ1-2, with TRBD1 matching 7 bases. Sequencing input: PBMCs. The clonotype originates from a man aged 18 to 30 in good health and CMV-seropositive. The CDR3 DNA reads as TGTGCCAGCAGCTCCCCGGACCGACAGGGTAAGGGATATGGCTACACCTTC. This sequence encodes CASSSPDRQGKGYGYTF.